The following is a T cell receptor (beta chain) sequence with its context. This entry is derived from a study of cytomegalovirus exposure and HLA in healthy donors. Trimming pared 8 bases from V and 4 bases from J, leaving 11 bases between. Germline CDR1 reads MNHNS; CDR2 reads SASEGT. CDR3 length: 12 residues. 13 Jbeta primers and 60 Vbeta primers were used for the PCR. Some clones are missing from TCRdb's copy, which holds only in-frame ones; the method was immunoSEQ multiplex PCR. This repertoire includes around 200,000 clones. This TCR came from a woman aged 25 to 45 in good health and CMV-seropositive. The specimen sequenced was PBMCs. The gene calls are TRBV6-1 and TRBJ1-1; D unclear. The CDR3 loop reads CASHYSGTEAFF. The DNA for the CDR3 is TGTGCCAGCCATTATTCGGGCACTGAAGCTTTCTTT.